This T cell receptor beta chain stems from a study of response to subunit inactivated influenza vaccine. General study findings and limits: Authors suggested that a seasonal influenza vaccination recruits few new T cells each time.

TCRdb itself ran the RT-PCR reads through MiXCR, one entry per CDR3 protein. This sample has 500,000 to 600,000 distinct CDR3 sequences, with 10% to 15% found just once. V lost 6 bases and J 4 bases, leaving 21 bases between the germline ends. The CDR3 spans 16 residues. On this clonotype: Its antigen is unknown.

This clonotype was sampled from a man in his fifties who received an inactivated influenza vaccine. The gene calls are TRBV12-3 or TRBV12-4 and TRBJ1-2, with D perhaps TRBD1 (5 bases). The source material was PBMCs from blood, sampled more than 35 days after vaccination. The CDR3 here is CASRGAEGMYSYGYTF. CDR3 DNA: TGTGCCAGCAGAGGGGCAGAGGGGATGTATTCCTATGGCTACACCTTC.